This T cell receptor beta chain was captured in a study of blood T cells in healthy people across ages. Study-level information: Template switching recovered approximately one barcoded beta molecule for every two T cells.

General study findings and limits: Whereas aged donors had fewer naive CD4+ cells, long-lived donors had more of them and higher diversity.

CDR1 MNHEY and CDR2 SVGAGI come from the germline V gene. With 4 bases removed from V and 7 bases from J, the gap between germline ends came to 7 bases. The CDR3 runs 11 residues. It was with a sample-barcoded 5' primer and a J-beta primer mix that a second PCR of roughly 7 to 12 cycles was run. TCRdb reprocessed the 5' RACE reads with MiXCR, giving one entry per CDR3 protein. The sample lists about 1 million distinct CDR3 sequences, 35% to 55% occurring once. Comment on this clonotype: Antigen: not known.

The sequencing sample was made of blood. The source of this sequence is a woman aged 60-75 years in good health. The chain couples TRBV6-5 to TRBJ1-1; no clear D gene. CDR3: CASSSPVEAFF. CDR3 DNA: TGTGCCAGCAGTTCGCCGGTTGAAGCTTTCTTT.